A selection of T cell receptor beta chains follows, all from one sample in a study of blood T cells in healthy people across ages. TCRdb called the 5' RACE reads again in MiXCR, with one record for every CDR3 protein. The sample records fewer than 950,000 distinct CDR3 sequences, roughly 53% being singletons. Specimen: blood. The source is a man older than 75 in good health. Both conserved end residues are part of each CDR3. The D gene is left open where the match is weak. Expanded clones are given a class, and other clones once, few, many or no size at all.

v_gene: TRBV28; d_gene: TRBD2; j_gene: TRBJ2-1; abundance: .; CDR3nt: TGTGCCAGCAGCGTCGGGGGAGCGGGGATCAATGAGCAGTTCTTC; CDR3aa: CASSVGGAGINEQFF
v_gene: TRBV11-2; d_gene: TRBD2; j_gene: TRBJ2-6; abundance: .; CDR3nt: TGTGCCAGCAGAGTGATCACCGGGACTAGGATGGCCAACGTCCTGACTTTC; CDR3aa: CASRVITGTRMANVLTF
v_gene: TRBV5-1; d_gene: .; j_gene: TRBJ2-1; abundance: few; CDR3nt: TGCGCCAGCAGCCCGGGACTTCCAAGCTCCTACAATGAGCAGTTCTTC; CDR3aa: CASSPGLPSSYNEQFF
v_gene: TRBV6-6; d_gene: .; j_gene: TRBJ2-7; abundance: .; CDR3nt: TGTGCCAGCACCCAGGACCTATACGAGCAGTACTTC; CDR3aa: CASTQDLYEQYF
v_gene: TRBV13; d_gene: .; j_gene: TRBJ2-6; abundance: .; CDR3nt: TGTGCCAGCAGCTTAATGGGGCACTCTGGGGCCAACGTCCTGACTTTC; CDR3aa: CASSLMGHSGANVLTF
v_gene: TRBV12-3/TRBV12-4; d_gene: .; j_gene: TRBJ1-5; abundance: .; CDR3nt: TGTGCCAGCAGTTTCGGGCCGGGTCGGTTGCCCCAGCATTTT; CDR3aa: CASSFGPGRLPQHF
v_gene: TRBV6-5; d_gene: .; j_gene: TRBJ1-1; abundance: .; CDR3nt: TGTGCCAGCAGCTGGATCGGGGAGGGCGCTGAAGCTTTCTTT; CDR3aa: CASSWIGEGAEAFF
v_gene: TRBV21-1; d_gene: .; j_gene: TRBJ1-6; abundance: .; CDR3nt: TGTGCCAGCAGCAAAGTGTGGCAGGGGGCGCGCTGTAATTCACCCCTCCACTTT; CDR3aa: CASSKVWQGARCNSPLHF
v_gene: TRBV18; d_gene: .; j_gene: TRBJ2-5; abundance: .; CDR3nt: TGTGCCAGCCCGCCTTCCCCGCCGGAGACCCAGTACTTC; CDR3aa: CASPPSPPETQYF
v_gene: TRBV28; d_gene: .; j_gene: TRBJ2-7; abundance: .; CDR3nt: TGTGCCAGCAGTGTTATGTCCGGGAGCGAGCAGTACTTC; CDR3aa: CASSVMSGSEQYF